The 12 T cell receptor beta chains below were found in one sample sequenced in a study of siplizumab effects on memory and regulatory T cells. Clones were read by immunoSEQ multiplex PCR, and TCRdb kept only the in-frame ones, dropping some. Here the sample spans 50,000 to 55,000 clones, about 94% being singletons. Sample: CD8+ T cells sorted from blood. These TCRs come from a human donor in good health.

The V gene is TRBV9, the J gene TRBJ2-6, with a possible D match to TRBD1 (6 bases). Looked up from germline, CDR1 is SGDLS and CDR2 is YYNGEE. Trimming took 4 bases from V and 1 from J, leaving 15 bases between them. The CDR3 has 17 residues. The CDR3 is CASSPWGQLSGANVLTF. CDR3 bases: TGTGCCAGCAGCCCTTGGGGGCAGTTATCTGGGGCCAACGTCCTGACTTTC.

The chain links TRBV2 to TRBJ2-3; 9 bases line up with TRBD1. This CDR3 is 14 amino acids long. J lost 1 base, V lost 9 bases, and 5 bases had no gene match. Germline V gene sequence: CDR1 SNHLY, CDR2 FYNNEI. This CDR3 is CASRRDRGTDTQYF. DNA for the CDR3: TGTGCCAGTCGGCGGGACAGGGGCACAGATACGCAGTATTTT.

The chain recombines TRBV27 with TRBJ1-5; a weak D match, TRBD1 (6 bases). The germline V gene has CDR1 MNHEY and CDR2 SMNVEV (reference sequence). The CDR3 consists of 14 residues. Trimming pared 3 bases from V and 7 bases from J, leaving 13 bases between. Written as DNA, the CDR3 is TGTGCCAGCAGTTTCTCGGACAGTTTCCAGCCCCAGCATTTT. Residues: CASSFSDSFQPQHF.

The V gene is TRBV13, the J gene TRBJ2-1; TRBD1 or TRBD2 may be the D gene (6 bases each). Looked up from germline, CDR1 is PRHDT and CDR2 is FYEKMQ (reference sequence). V was clipped by 2 bases and J by 5 bases, with 10 bases between them. The CDR3 runs 14 residues. CDR3: CASSLSGANNEQFF. The CDR3 DNA reads TGTGCCAGCAGCTTATCGGGGGCCAACAATGAGCAGTTCTTC.

This clone occurred once. CDR3 nucleotides: TGTGCCAGCGGAGTTGACGGGGCCTACGAGCAGTACTTC. This gives the protein CASGVDGAYEQYF. This chain links TRBV6-5 with TRBJ2-7, with D possibly matching TRBD2 (5 bases). There are 13 residues in the CDR3. V was cut by 8 bases and J by 2 bases, with 13 bases left in between. The germline CDR1 and CDR2 sequences are MNHEY and SVGAGI.

V gene TRBV19 combines with J gene TRBJ2-7, with a tentative D call TRBD1 (5 bases). Trimming pared 5 bases from V and 1 base from J, leaving 9 bases between. From germline, CDR1 is LNHDA and CDR2 SQIVND (reference sequence). The CDR3 totals 13 residues. The CDR3 bases are TGTGCCAGTAGTGAACAGGTATCCTACGAGCAGTACTTC. Its translation is CASSEQVSYEQYF.

The V call is TRBV7-9, the J call TRBJ1-3, with D possibly TRBD1 on 6 matching bases. In germline, CDR1 is SEHNR, CDR2 FQNEAQ (reference sequence). Between the trimmed V and J ends, which lost 11 bases and 5 bases, there was a span of 13 bases. CDR3 length equals 12 residues. CDR3 sequence reads: CAAPGGRNTIYF. DNA of the CDR3: TGTGCCGCGCCCGGGGGCAGAAACACCATATATTTT.

The V and J genes are TRBV2 and TRBJ2-7; D remains ambiguous. Germline lookup yields CDR1 SNHLY and CDR2 FYNNEI. The CDR3 covers 12 residues. Trimming took off 7 bases at V and 0 bases at J, with 7 bases between the two ends. The CDR3 nucleotides are TGTGCCAGCATCGGCAGCTCCTACGAGCAGTACTTC. It specifies CASIGSSYEQYF.

The sample holds one count of this clone. CDR3 in amino acids: CASSGRGSGNTIYF. DNA of the CDR3: TGTGCCAGCAGTGGCAGGGGTTCTGGAAACACCATATATTTT. The V and J genes are TRBV6-1 and TRBJ1-3; D is perhaps TRBD1 (6 bases). Germline V gene lookup returns CDR1 MNHNS and CDR2 SASEGT. The CDR3 has 14 amino acids. Deletions cut 4 bases from V and 1 base from J, with 8 bases between.

This clone was found once. J is TRBJ1-1 and V is TRBV19; D is undetermined. Germline CDR1 is LNHDA and CDR2 is SQIVND (reference sequence). Deletions cut 2 bases from V and 2 bases from J, with 9 bases between. CDR3 length: 14 amino acids. CDR3 amino acids: CASSIYGSNTEAFF. Written as DNA, the CDR3 is TGTGCCAGTAGTATATATGGGTCCAACACTGAAGCTTTCTTT.

Written as DNA, the CDR3 is TGTGCCAGCAGCGCAACTAGCGCTAGCTCCTACGAGCAGTACTTC. This codes for CASSATSASSYEQYF. The chain couples TRBV9 to TRBJ2-7; TRBD2 matches at 7 bases. CDR1 and CDR2 from the germline V gene are SGDLS and YYNGEE. The V gene end was trimmed by 3 bases and the J gene end by 0 bases; junction bases not matched to a gene: 6. This CDR3 contains 15 residues. The full variable domain, rest sourced from reference TRBV9 and TRBJ2-7, is DSGVTQTPKHLITATGQRVTLRCSPRSGDLSVYWYQQSLDQGLQFLIQYYNGEERAKGNILERFSAQQFPDLHSELNLSSLELGDSALYFCASSATSASSYEQYFGPGTRLTVT.

The chain uses TRBV25-1 and TRBJ2-1, with TRBD1 matching 12 bases. V lost 8 bases to trimming and J lost 6 bases; unmatched junction nucleotides: 5. The CDR3 is 14 amino acids. CDR1 and CDR2 (germline): MGHDK, SYGVNS. This CDR3 is CASGKGQGANEQFF. The CDR3 nucleotides read TGTGCCAGCGGTAAGGGACAGGGGGCCAATGAGCAGTTCTTC.